The clone carrying this T cell receptor beta chain was seen once. The table came from immunoSEQ multiplex PCR; TCRdb's copy has only in-frame clones and leaves some out. The data show fewer than 700,000 clones, with roughly 90% seen just once and around 0.01% held by the top ten. The data stem from a study of shared T cell receptors in the human thymus. The CDR3 runs to 20 residues. V was clipped by 0 bases and J by 3 bases; unmatched bases: 13. The V gene's germline CDR1 is MGHRA and CDR2 YSYEKL. This sample also belongs to another study, concerning human thymus T cells.

This TCR was sampled from a boy younger than two with a congenital heart defect. This rearrangement joins TRBV4-1 to TRBJ2-3, with 12 bases identical to TRBD2. The sequencing sample was made of thymocytes. The CDR3 DNA is TGCGCCAGCAGCCAAGACCGGGCTAGCGGGAGGGCCAGGAGGACAGATACGCAGTATTTT. Protein: CASSQDRASGRARRTDTQYF.